This T cell receptor beta chain is from a study of blood T cell repertoires in COVID-19 (dated by TCRdb to about 2020). At the level of the whole study: Samples from collaborators originated in the United States, Italy and Spain and spanned both the acute and convalescent phases of COVID-19. Where available, HLA class I and class II types were obtained from metadata supplied by the sample provider rather than from assay-based typing. Samples came from the ongoing ImmuneRACE study (first 160 participants) plus 1,254 subjects from 6 global collaborators. The dataset comprised deeply sampled blood TCRbeta repertoires from subjects exposed to, actively infected with, or recovered from COVID-19. Sample metadata almost always included a de-identified subject ID, COVID-19 status, age in years and sex. The repertoires were released in a freely available public database intended as a resource for research on the immune response to SARS-CoV-2. The material from the prospective study consisted of cDNA or gDNA derived from T cells, B-cell-depleted T cells, or PBMCs. What the work shows at the level of the full study, not this receptor alone: How much clinical and demographic metadata was included differed by source and by participant, and the metadata was provided uncurated.

In regard to this clone: This clone's antigen is unknown. The sample holds no much larger clone one base away, and base qualities are not on file.

CDR1 and CDR2 are read off the germline V gene as SGHAT and FQNNGV. Including the terminal cysteine and phenylalanine, the CDR3 comprises 12 residues. Only the CDR3 portion is preserved as DNA: 36 bases, with reading frame beginning at the first base. The junction carries 14 bases between V and J, which are trimmed by 8 bases and 7 bases respectively. TCRbeta CDR3 regions were amplified from genomic DNA using the immunoSEQ Assay, a bias-controlled multiplex PCR. On the study's bioinformatics: Nucleated cell counts per sample were estimated from amplification of reference gene primers within the assay. Sequence reads were collapsed and filtered to measure the absolute abundance of every unique TCRbeta CDR3 rearrangement. Productive Simpson clonality was computed per sample as the square root of Simpson's diversity index over productive rearrangements. In TCRdb, the immuneACCESS table is reduced to in-frame sequences with V and J assigned. These tables do not hold every clone; where another copy was compared, an unresolved V gene accounts for under half, and the others remain unexplained. The D gene and trimming were derived from the DNA, and the V and J assignments and clone size from that table. For this sample there are 93,000 or so clones; 75% to 90% appear just once. The ten most abundant clones make up around 12% of the sample.

Whole blood was collected in K2EDTA tubes by collaborating institutions according to the institutions' own protocols. For TCRbeta analysis, collaborator samples were shipped as frozen whole blood, as isolated PBMCs, or as DNA extracted from either sample type. This sequence was found in a human donor in a cohort sampled during active COVID-19. The sequenced sample consisted of peripheral blood. This sequence uses TRBV11-2 and TRBJ1-2, with the D gene not confidently named. The bases read TGTGCCAGCGGGAGAGGAGGTAGTGGCTACACCTTC. It encodes CASGRGGSGYTF.